The 10 T cell receptor beta chains in this list originate from one sample, sequenced in a study of identical twins (dated by TCRdb to 2016 to 2018). The library was produced with 5' RACE. Instrument on record: Illumina HiSeq 2000. TCRdb reprocessed the public reads (quality trimming at Q25 with fastp, clone calling with MiXCR) and kept in-frame beta chains. Identical CDR3 protein sequences are pooled into one entry, listed with their most common genes and DNA. The sample includes 600,000 to 850,000 distinct CDR3 sequences, with 15% to 20% observed a single time. Less than 15% of the sample belongs to the ten largest clones. These data were also reused for a study on T cells expressing NK-cell markers.

Sequenced input: PBMCs. The receptors originated from a woman aged 18-29 years in good health.

The CDR3 coding sequence is TGTGCCAGCAGCCCGATATACGACAGCGAACAAGAGACCCAGTACTTC. It specifies CASSPIYDSEQETQYF. The chain couples TRBV7-2 to TRBJ2-5, with a weak D call TRBD1 (5 bases). V was trimmed by 5 bases and J by 2 bases, leaving 18 bases between them. CDR1 and CDR2 (germline): SGHTA, FQGNSA. The CDR3 has 16 residues.

This clonotype was observed a single time. The chain is built from TRBV11-2 and TRBJ2-7, with TRBD2 as a possible D gene (6 bases). The CDR3 is 13 amino acids. The V gene lost 4 bases and the J gene lost 6 bases, with 13 bases spanning the gap. Germline CDR1 SGHAT, CDR2 FQNNGV. The CDR3, as DNA: TGTGCCAGCAGCTGGGACCGGGACTCCGAGCAGTACTTC. This encodes CASSWDRDSEQYF.

This clonotype occurred a few times. CDR3 coding DNA: TGTGCCAGCAGCTTAGTAGCGGGGACAAGCACAGATACGCAGTATTTT. Translated, it gives CASSLVAGTSTDTQYF. The J gene is TRBJ2-3, the V gene TRBV7-9; the match to TRBD2 covers 8 bases. Germline trimming cut 1 base from V and 0 bases from J; bases unmatched to any gene: 3. The CDR3 has 16 amino acids. Germline CDR1 and CDR2: SEHNR and FQNEAQ (reference sequence).

This clonotype was counted between two and nine times. V is TRBV27 and J is TRBJ2-2, with 8 positions matching TRBD1. CDR1 and CDR2 from the germline V gene are MNHEY and SMNVEV (reference sequence). The CDR3 covers 12 residues. Trimming at V came to 6 bases and at J to 15 bases, leaving 9 bases not matched to a gene. CDR3 sequence (DNA): TGTGCCAGCAGATCCTGGACAGGGCCTATGTTTTTT. This translates into CASRSWTGPMFF.

This clonotype has only a few counts. CDR3 residues: CASSDGASGITYEQYF. CDR3 nucleotide sequence: TGTGCCAGCAGTGACGGGGCTAGCGGGATTACCTACGAGCAGTACTTC. This sequence joins TRBV6-4 and TRBJ2-7; 9 nucleotides line up with TRBD2. CDR1 MRHNA and CDR2 SNTAGT come from the germline V gene. The length of the CDR3 is 16 residues. With 2 bases clipped from V and 2 bases from J, the junction kept 7 bases outside the gene matches.

The V and J genes are TRBV7-2 and TRBJ2-7, with TRBD2 matching over 11 bases. V was clipped by 3 bases and J by 4 bases; unmatched bases: 8. The CDR3 has 16 residues. Germline CDR1 SGHTA, CDR2 FQGNSA. CDR3 sequence reads: CASSLGPSGRRYEQYF. CDR3 nucleotide sequence: TGTGCCAGCAGCTTGGGCCCTAGCGGGAGGAGGTACGAGCAGTACTTC. The full variable domain, rest sourced from reference TRBV7-2 and TRBJ2-7, is GAGVSQSPSNKVTEKGKDVELRCDPISGHTALYWYRQSLGQGLEFLIYFQGNSAPDKSGLPSDRFSAERTGGSVSTLTIQRTQQEDSAVYLCASSLGPSGRRYEQYFGPGTRLTVT.

The rearrangement uses TRBV20-1 and TRBJ2-4, with 10 bases that match TRBD2. CDR1 DFQATT and CDR2 SNEGSKA come from the germline V gene (reference sequence). The CDR3 sequence is 12 residues long. The CDR3 loop reads CSLAGGRNIQYF. CDR3 in DNA: TGCTCCTTAGCGGGGGGCAGGAACATTCAGTACTTC.

A few counts support this clonotype. V is TRBV12-5 and J is TRBJ2-3; TRBD2 agrees at 9 bases. This CDR3 comprises 16 residues. V shed 1 base, J shed 2 bases, and the junction held 4 bases outside the gene matches. Germline values: CDR1 LGHNT, CDR2 FRNRAP. DNA for the CDR3: TGTGCTAGTGGTTTGGGACTAGCGGATTTCACAGATACGCAGTATTTT. It codes for CASGLGLADFTDTQYF.

This clonotype has more than one count but fewer than ten. The CDR3 bases are TGCGCCAGCAGCTTAACAGGGGCATGGGAGCAGTTCTTC. Residues: CASSLTGAWEQFF. The chain recombines TRBV5-1 with TRBJ2-1, with 7 bases that match TRBD1. This CDR3 comprises 13 residues. The V and J ends lost 2 bases and 10 bases, in that order; junction bases with no gene match: 6. Looked up from germline, CDR1 is SGHRS and CDR2 is YFSETQ. Supplemented by reference TRBV5-1 and TRBJ2-1, the full variable domain reads KAGVTQTPRYLIKTRGQQVTLSCSPISGHRSVSWYQQTPGQGLQFLFEYFSETQRNKGNFPGRFSGRQFSNSRSEMNVSTLELGDSALYLCASSLTGAWEQFFGPGTRLTVL.

This chain joins TRBV6-1 and TRBJ2-7; D may match TRBD1 or TRBD2 (5 bases each). Between the trimmed V and J ends, which lost 6 bases and 3 bases, there was a span of 15 bases. Germline V gene lookup returns CDR1 MNHNS and CDR2 SASEGT. The length of the CDR3 is 14 residues. The chain's CDR3 is CASRTGTADYEQYF. CDR3 bases: TGTGCCAGCAGAACCGGGACGGCAGACTACGAGCAGTACTTC.